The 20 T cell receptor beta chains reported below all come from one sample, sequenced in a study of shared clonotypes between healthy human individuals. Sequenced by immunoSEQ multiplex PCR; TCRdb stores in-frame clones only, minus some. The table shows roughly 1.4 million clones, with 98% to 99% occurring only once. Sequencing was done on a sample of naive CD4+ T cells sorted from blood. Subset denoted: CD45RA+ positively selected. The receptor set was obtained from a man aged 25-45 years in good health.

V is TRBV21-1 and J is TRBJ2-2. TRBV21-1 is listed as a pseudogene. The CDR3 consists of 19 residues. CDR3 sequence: CASSKDEDRDGRYTGELFF. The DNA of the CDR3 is TGTGCCAGCAGCAAAGATGAGGACCGGGACGGACGTTACACCGGGGAGCTGTTTTTT.

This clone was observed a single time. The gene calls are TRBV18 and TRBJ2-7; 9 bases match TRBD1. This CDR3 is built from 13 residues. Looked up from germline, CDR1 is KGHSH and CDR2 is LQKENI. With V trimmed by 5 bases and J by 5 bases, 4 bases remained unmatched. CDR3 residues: CASSWDRVNEQYF. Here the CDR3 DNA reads TGTGCCAGCTCATGGGACAGGGTCAACGAGCAGTACTTC.

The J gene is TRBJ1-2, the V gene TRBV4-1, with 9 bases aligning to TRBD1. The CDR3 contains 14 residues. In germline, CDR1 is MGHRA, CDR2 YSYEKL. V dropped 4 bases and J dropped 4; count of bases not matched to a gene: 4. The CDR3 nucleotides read TGCGCCAGCAGCCGGGAGACAGGGGGCTATGGCTACACCTTC. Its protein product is CASSRETGGYGYTF.

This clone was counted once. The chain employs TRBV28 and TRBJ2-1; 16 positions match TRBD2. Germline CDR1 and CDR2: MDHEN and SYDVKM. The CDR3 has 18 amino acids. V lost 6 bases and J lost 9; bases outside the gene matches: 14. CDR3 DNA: TGTGCCAGCAGCCTGGGACTAGCGGGAGGGCCCGGCGGCGTTGAGCAGTTCTTC. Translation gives CASSLGLAGGPGGVEQFF.

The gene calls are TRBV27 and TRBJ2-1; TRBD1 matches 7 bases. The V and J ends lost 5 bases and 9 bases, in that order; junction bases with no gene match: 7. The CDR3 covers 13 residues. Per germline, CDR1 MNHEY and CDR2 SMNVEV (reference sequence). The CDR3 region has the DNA TGTGCCAGCAGTCCCAGACAGGGTCTTGAGCAGTTCTTC. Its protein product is CASSPRQGLEQFF.

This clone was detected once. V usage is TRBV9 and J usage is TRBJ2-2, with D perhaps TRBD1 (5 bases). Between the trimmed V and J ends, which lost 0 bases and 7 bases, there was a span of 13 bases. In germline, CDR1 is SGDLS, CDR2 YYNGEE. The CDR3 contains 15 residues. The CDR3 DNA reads TGTGCCAGCAGCGTAGCTGTAGGGGCGGTCGGGGAGCTGTTTTTT. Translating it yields CASSVAVGAVGELFF.

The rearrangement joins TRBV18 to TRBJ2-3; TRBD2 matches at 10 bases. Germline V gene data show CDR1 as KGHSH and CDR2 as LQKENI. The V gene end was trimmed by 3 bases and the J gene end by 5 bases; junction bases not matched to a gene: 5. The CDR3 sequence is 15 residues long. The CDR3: CASSPASGSLDTQYF. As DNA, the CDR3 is TGTGCCAGCTCACCGGCTAGCGGGAGTTTAGATACGCAGTATTTT. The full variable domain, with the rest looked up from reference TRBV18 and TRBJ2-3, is NAGVMQNPRHLVRRRGQEARLRCSPMKGHSHVYWYRQLPEEGLKFMVYLQKENIIDESGMPKERFSAEFPKEGPSILRIQQVVRGDSAAYFCASSPASGSLDTQYFGPGTRLTVL.

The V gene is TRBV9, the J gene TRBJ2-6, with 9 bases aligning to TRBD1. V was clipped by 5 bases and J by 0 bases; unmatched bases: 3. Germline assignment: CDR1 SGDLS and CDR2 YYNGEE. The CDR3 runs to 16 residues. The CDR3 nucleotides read TGTGCCAGCAGAGGGACAGGGCCCTCTGGGGCCAACGTCCTGACTTTC. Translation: CASRGTGPSGANVLTF.

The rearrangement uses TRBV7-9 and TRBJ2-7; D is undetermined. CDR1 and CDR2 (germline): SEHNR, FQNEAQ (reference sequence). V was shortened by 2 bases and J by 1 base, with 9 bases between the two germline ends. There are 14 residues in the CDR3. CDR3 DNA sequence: TGTGCCAGCAGCTTACCACATACTTCCTACGAGCAGTACTTC. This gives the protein CASSLPHTSYEQYF.

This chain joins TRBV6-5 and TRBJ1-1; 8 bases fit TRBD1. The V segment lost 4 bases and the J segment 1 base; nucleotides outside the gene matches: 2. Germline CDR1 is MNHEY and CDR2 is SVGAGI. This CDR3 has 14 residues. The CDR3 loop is CASSSQGANTEAFF. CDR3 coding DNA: TGTGCCAGCAGTTCCCAGGGGGCGAACACTGAAGCTTTCTTT.

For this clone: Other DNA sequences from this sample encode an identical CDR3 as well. Written as DNA, the CDR3 is TGTGCCAGCAAAGGACTAGCGGGAGAGACCCAGTACTTC. This codes for CASKGLAGETQYF. The rearrangement links TRBV2 to TRBJ2-5, with 11 bases fitting TRBD2. From germline, CDR1 is SNHLY and CDR2 FYNNEI. The ends lost 7 bases at V and 4 bases at J; junction bases unmatched: 2. The length of the CDR3 is 13 residues.

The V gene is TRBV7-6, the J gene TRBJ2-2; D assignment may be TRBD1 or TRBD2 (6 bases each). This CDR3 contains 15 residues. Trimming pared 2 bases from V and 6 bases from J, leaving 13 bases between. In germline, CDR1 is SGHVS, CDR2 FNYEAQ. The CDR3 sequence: CASSLRQEGPGELFF. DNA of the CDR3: TGTGCCAGCAGCTTACGACAGGAGGGCCCCGGGGAGCTGTTTTTT.

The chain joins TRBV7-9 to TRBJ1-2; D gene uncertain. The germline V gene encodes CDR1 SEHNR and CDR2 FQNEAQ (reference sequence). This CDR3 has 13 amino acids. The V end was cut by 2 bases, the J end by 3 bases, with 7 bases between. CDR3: CASSLNQDYGYTF. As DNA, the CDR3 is TGTGCCAGCAGCTTAAACCAGGACTATGGCTACACCTTC.

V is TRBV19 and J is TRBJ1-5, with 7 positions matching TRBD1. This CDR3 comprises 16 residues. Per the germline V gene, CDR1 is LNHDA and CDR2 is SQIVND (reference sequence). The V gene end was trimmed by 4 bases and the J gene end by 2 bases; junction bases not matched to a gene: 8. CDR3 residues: CASSTPRGAGNQPQHF. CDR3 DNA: TGTGCCAGTAGTACCCCCAGGGGGGCTGGCAATCAGCCCCAGCATTTT. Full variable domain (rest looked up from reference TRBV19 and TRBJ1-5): DGGITQSPKYLFRKEGQNVTLSCEQNLNHDAMYWYRQDPGQGLRLIYYSQIVNDFQKGDIAEGYSVSREKKESFPLTVTSAQKNPTAFYLCASSTPRGAGNQPQHFGDGTRLSIL.

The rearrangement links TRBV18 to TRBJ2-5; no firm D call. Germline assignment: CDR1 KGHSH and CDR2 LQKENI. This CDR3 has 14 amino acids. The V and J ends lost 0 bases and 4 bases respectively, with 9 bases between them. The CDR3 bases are TGTGCCAGCTCACCACCCCCGGATGGAGAGACCCAGTACTTC. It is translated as CASSPPPDGETQYF.

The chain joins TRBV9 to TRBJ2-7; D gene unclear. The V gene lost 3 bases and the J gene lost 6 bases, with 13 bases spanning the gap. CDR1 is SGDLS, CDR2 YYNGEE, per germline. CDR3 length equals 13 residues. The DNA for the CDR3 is TGTGCCAGCAGCGCCGGCCCATTGGCCGAGCAGTACTTC. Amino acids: CASSAGPLAEQYF.

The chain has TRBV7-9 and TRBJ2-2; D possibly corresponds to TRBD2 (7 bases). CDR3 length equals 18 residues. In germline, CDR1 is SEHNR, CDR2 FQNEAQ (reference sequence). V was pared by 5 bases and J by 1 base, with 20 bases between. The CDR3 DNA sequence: TGTGCCAGCAGCCCCCGGAGGGGGGAGCGGGAGAACACCGGGGAGCTGTTTTTT. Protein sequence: CASSPRRGERENTGELFF.

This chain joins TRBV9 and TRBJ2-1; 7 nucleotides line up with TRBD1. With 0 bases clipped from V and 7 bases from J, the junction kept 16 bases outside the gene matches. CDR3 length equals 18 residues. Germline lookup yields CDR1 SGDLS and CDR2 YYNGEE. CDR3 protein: CASSVVGRGLITKNEQFF. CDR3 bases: TGTGCCAGCAGCGTAGTGGGTAGGGGGCTTATTACTAAGAATGAGCAGTTCTTC.

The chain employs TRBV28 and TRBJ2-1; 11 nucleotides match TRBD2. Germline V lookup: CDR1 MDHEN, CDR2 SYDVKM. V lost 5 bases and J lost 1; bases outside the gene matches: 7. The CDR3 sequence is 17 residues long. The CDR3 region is CASSPGLAGLSYNEQFF. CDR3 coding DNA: TGTGCCAGCAGTCCCGGACTAGCGGGCTTGTCCTACAATGAGCAGTTCTTC.

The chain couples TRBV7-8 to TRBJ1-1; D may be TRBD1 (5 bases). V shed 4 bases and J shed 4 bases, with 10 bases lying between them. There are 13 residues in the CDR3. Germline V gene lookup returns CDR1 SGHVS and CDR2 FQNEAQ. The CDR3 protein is CASSWSRGTEAFF. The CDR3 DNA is TGTGCCAGCAGCTGGAGTAGGGGCACTGAAGCTTTCTTT.